The 29 T cell receptor beta chains given below trace back to one sample, sequenced in a study of blood T cell repertoires in COVID-19. Profiling relied on immunoSEQ multiplex PCR, and the TCRdb table lists in-frame clones only, not all of them. The top ten clones hold around 0.92% of a sample with about 480,000 clones, 89% of them seen once. The sequencing sample was made of peripheral blood. The source of these receptors is a man aged 18 to 30 with COVID-19, enrolled during active disease.

The chain links TRBV19 to TRBJ1-1; possibly TRBD1 for D (6 bases). Trimming removed 3 bases at V and 4 bases at J, with 18 bases between. The CDR3 extends over 16 amino acids. CDR1 is LNHDA and CDR2 is SQIVND in the germline V gene (reference sequence). CDR3 nucleotide sequence: TGTGCCAGTAGTATTTGGCAGGGGAATGGAATCACTGAAGCTTTCTTT. Translating it yields CASSIWQGNGITEAFF.

About this clone itself: The sample contains more than one DNA sequence encoding this CDR3. The chain joins TRBV7-9 to TRBJ2-7; no clear D. This CDR3 spans 12 amino acids. V lost 1 base to trimming and J lost 7 bases, with 8 bases between them. In germline, CDR1 is SEHNR, CDR2 FQNEAQ (reference sequence). Written as DNA, the CDR3 is TGTGCCAGCAGCTTAGGTGGCTCTGAGCAGTACTTC. Encoded protein: CASSLGGSEQYF. The complete variable domain, with remaining parts taken from reference TRBV7-9 and TRBJ2-7, reads DTGVSQNPRHKITKRGQNVTFRCDPISEHNRLYWYRQTLGQGPEFLTYFQNEAQLEKSRLLSDRFSAERPKGSFSTLEIQRTEQGDSAMYLCASSLGGSEQYFGPGTRLTVT.

The V call is TRBV2, the J call TRBJ2-1, with TRBD2 matching 11 bases. V trimming: 5 bases; J trimming: 4 bases; junction bases outside the gene matches: 7. Germline V gene sequence: CDR1 SNHLY, CDR2 FYNNEI. The CDR3 totals 16 residues. The CDR3 nucleotides are TGTGCCAGCAGTATGGGGGGGACTAGCGGATACAATGAGCAGTTCTTC. This codes for CASSMGGTSGYNEQFF.

The rearrangement uses TRBV6-2 or TRBV6-3 and TRBJ1-5; 8 bases map to TRBD1. After removal of 4 bases from V and 6 bases from J, the junction contained 8 bases not matched to a gene. Germline loops: CDR1 MNHEY, CDR2 SVGEGT. This CDR3 has 15 residues. CDR3: CASSFYRGKFQPQHF. CDR3 bases: TGTGCCAGCAGTTTCTACAGGGGGAAATTTCAGCCCCAGCATTTT.

This rearrangement joins TRBV19 to TRBJ2-7, with TRBD2 matching 10 bases. The CDR3 is made up of 15 amino acids. Germline V CDR1 and CDR2: LNHDA, SQIVND (reference sequence). Trimming cost V 5 bases and J 4 bases; bases outside gene matches: 8. This chain's CDR3 is CASSATGTSEYEQYF. The CDR3 DNA sequence: TGTGCCAGTAGTGCAACCGGGACTAGCGAATACGAGCAGTACTTC. Supplemented by reference TRBV19 and TRBJ2-7, the full variable domain reads DGGITQSPKYLFRKEGQNVTLSCEQNLNHDAMYWYRQDPGQGLRLIYYSQIVNDFQKGDIAEGYSVSREKKESFPLTVTSAQKNPTAFYLCASSATGTSEYEQYFGPGTRLTVT.

The chain has TRBV7-9 and TRBJ1-5; 7 positions match TRBD1. Trimming removed 4 bases from V and 2 bases from J; junction bases left unmatched: 5. Per germline, CDR1 SEHNR and CDR2 FQNEAQ (reference sequence). The CDR3 spans 15 residues. The CDR3, as DNA: TGTGCCAGCAGCTCGACAGGGTTAGGCAATCAGCCCCAGCATTTT. This translates into CASSSTGLGNQPQHF.

The chain combines TRBV7-2 with TRBJ1-5; D perhaps matches TRBD1 (5 bases). The CDR3 covers 15 residues. Germline values: CDR1 SGHTA, CDR2 FQGNSA. Trimming took off 5 bases at V and 0 bases at J, with 11 bases between the two ends. Here the CDR3 reads CASSETGISNQPQHF. DNA for the CDR3: TGTGCCAGCAGCGAAACAGGTATTAGCAATCAGCCCCAGCATTTT.

The J gene is TRBJ2-1, the V gene TRBV5-1; possible D gene TRBD1, 5 bases. The V end lost 0 bases, the J end lost 7 bases, and 8 bases lay between the germline ends. Germline V gene data show CDR1 as SGHRS and CDR2 as YFSETQ. The CDR3 covers 13 residues. CDR3 residues: CASSLETANEQFF. The CDR3 nucleotides read TGCGCCAGCAGCTTGGAGACAGCTAATGAGCAGTTCTTC.

V and J are TRBV1 and TRBJ2-3; TRBD2 reflects the table's D call only, with no check against the DNA. TRBV1 is a pseudogene locus. This CDR3 contains 16 residues. CDR3 residues: CTSSQEWVAIADTQYF. The CDR3 DNA is TGCACCAGCAGCCAAGAGTGGGTAGCAATTGCAGATACGCAGTATTTT.

The rearrangement links TRBV21-1 to TRBJ1-3. TRBV21-1 is annotated as a pseudogene. The CDR3 length is 18 residues. The CDR3 spells CASSIPTPGPKTGNTIYF. The CDR3 DNA reads as TGTGCCAGCAGCATCCCTACCCCGGGTCCTAAGACTGGAAACACCATATATTTT.

The chain couples TRBV5-1 to TRBJ2-2; 7 positions match TRBD2. Trimming removed 4 bases from V and 5 bases from J; junction bases left unmatched: 8. The germline gives CDR1 SGHRS, CDR2 YFSETQ. CDR3 length: 15 residues. The CDR3 sequence: CASSTRLAETGELFF. In DNA form, the CDR3 reads TGCGCCAGCAGCACCCGTCTAGCGGAAACCGGGGAGCTGTTTTTT.

The rearrangement joins TRBV23-1 to TRBJ2-1; D is unresolved. TRBV23-1 belongs to the ORF category, with a function that is uncertain. Trimming took 4 bases from V and 8 from J, leaving 9 bases between them. The CDR3 length is 12 residues. For the CDR3, the DNA is TGCGCCAGCAGTCTAATTGCGGATGAGCAGTTCTTC. Amino acids: CASSLIADEQFF.

V and J are TRBV4-2 and TRBJ2-7; 8 positions agree with TRBD1. V lost 0 bases, J lost 7 bases, and 11 bases stayed unmatched. Germline CDR1 LGHNA, CDR2 YNFKEQ. The CDR3 runs 16 residues. CDR3 in DNA: TGTGCCAGCAGCCAAGAAACCGGGACAGGAGTTCTTGAGCAGTACTTC. It translates to CASSQETGTGVLEQYF.

The chain has TRBV2 and TRBJ2-7, with 7 bases fitting TRBD1. Unmatched junction bases numbered 10, after V lost 6 bases and J lost 2 bases. The CDR3 covers 15 residues. Germline-derived CDR1 and CDR2 are SNHLY and FYNNEI. CDR3 loop: CASRLRTGTAYEQYF. CDR3 coding DNA: TGTGCCAGCAGACTTAGGACAGGCACGGCCTACGAGCAGTACTTC.

This clone showed up just a few times. J is TRBJ2-7 and V is TRBV5-1; 7 bases fit TRBD1. The CDR3 sequence is 16 residues long. The ends lost 7 bases at V and 2 bases at J; junction bases unmatched: 15. Germline CDR1 SGHRS, CDR2 YFSETQ. CDR3 residues: CASGPQYPQGAYEQYF. CDR3 bases: TGCGCCAGCGGACCCCAATACCCCCAGGGGGCCTACGAGCAGTACTTC.

The V call is TRBV2, the J call TRBJ2-2; TRBD2 matches at 9 bases. Germline V CDR1 and CDR2: SNHLY, FYNNEI. This CDR3 region has 16 residues. J lost 2 bases, V lost 5 bases, and 6 bases had no gene match. The CDR3 sequence is CASSWSSGENTGELFF. In nucleotides, the CDR3 is TGTGCCAGCAGTTGGTCTAGCGGGGAAAACACCGGGGAGCTGTTTTTT.

The chain is built from TRBV19 and TRBJ2-1; D is uncertain. Deletions cut 0 bases from V and 7 bases from J, with 13 bases between. The CDR3 extends over 15 amino acids. Germline V gene data show CDR1 as LNHDA and CDR2 as SQIVND (reference sequence). The CDR3 DNA reads TGTGCCAGTAGTATAGAGAGGTCCTCGAGGAATGAGCAGTTCTTC. Its translation is CASSIERSSRNEQFF.

The chain has TRBV11-2 and TRBJ2-3; 8 bases map to TRBD2. The CDR3 runs to 15 residues. Germline loops: CDR1 SGHAT, CDR2 FQNNGV. J lost 0 bases, V lost 1 base, and 0 bases had no gene match. CDR3 DNA sequence: TGTGCCAGCAGCTTAGCGGGGGGGAGCACAGATACGCAGTATTTT. It encodes CASSLAGGSTDTQYF.

The rearrangement links TRBV5-1 to TRBJ1-2, with D uncertain. The V and J ends lost 5 bases and 1 base respectively, with 12 bases between them. Germline V gives CDR1 SGHRS, CDR2 YFSETQ. The CDR3 is made up of 14 amino acids. CDR3 sequence (DNA): TGCGCCAGCAGTCGAGAGGGAGGTAACTATGGCTACACCTTC. Translation: CASSREGGNYGYTF.

The genes are TRBV6-5 and TRBJ2-1, with 7 bases lining up with TRBD2. V lost 9 bases, J lost 8 bases, and 10 bases stayed unmatched. This CDR3 spans 13 amino acids. The V gene's germline CDR1 is MNHEY and CDR2 SVGAGI. The CDR3 sequence: CARGGSRGDEQFF. CDR3 coding DNA: TGTGCCAGGGGAGGGTCGCGGGGCGATGAGCAGTTCTTC.

V usage is TRBV5-1 and J usage is TRBJ2-4; TRBD1 might be the D (5 bases). Trimming removed 3 bases at V and 3 bases at J, with 16 bases between. Germline lookup yields CDR1 SGHRS and CDR2 YFSETQ. The CDR3 contains 16 residues. Written as DNA, the CDR3 is TGCGCCAGCAGCTCGGCGATCGACAGCCGCAAAAACATTCAGTACTTC. This gives the protein CASSSAIDSRKNIQYF.

The chain is built from TRBV6-6 and TRBJ2-7, with no clear D. The CDR3 has 16 residues. CDR1 and CDR2 (germline): MNHNY, SVGAGI (reference sequence). The V end was cut by 2 bases, the J end by 0 bases, with 14 bases between. CDR3: CASSYPGKKSSYEQYF. In DNA form, the CDR3 reads TGTGCCAGCAGTTACCCGGGTAAGAAGAGCTCCTACGAGCAGTACTTC.

This chain links TRBV11-2 with TRBJ2-1, with 10 bases lining up with TRBD2. This CDR3 has 14 residues. Trimming at V came to 6 bases and at J to 10 bases, leaving 9 bases not matched to a gene. In germline, CDR1 is SGHAT, CDR2 FQNNGV. In nucleotides, the CDR3 is TGTGCCAGCAGACCTCTAGCGGGAGCACTAGAGCAGTTCTTC. Translation gives CASRPLAGALEQFF.

This chain uses TRBV2 with TRBJ2-5; no clear D gene. The CDR3 consists of 13 residues. The V gene's germline CDR1 is SNHLY and CDR2 FYNNEI. Trimming removed 4 bases at V and 1 base at J, with 7 bases between. CDR3 residues: CASSVYIQETQYF. The CDR3 DNA reads TGTGCCAGCAGTGTTTACATCCAAGAGACCCAGTACTTC. Full variable domain (missing parts from reference TRBV2 and TRBJ2-5): EPEVTQTPSHQVTQMGQEVILRCVPISNHLYFYWYRQILGQKVEFLVSFYNNEISEKSEIFDDQFSVERPDGSNFTLKIRSTKLEDSAMYFCASSVYIQETQYFGPGTRLLVL.

This chain joins TRBV6-2 or TRBV6-3 and TRBJ2-2, with 8 positions matching TRBD2. The germline V gene has CDR1 MNHEY and CDR2 SVGEGT. The length of the CDR3 is 19 residues. V shed 4 bases, J shed 0 bases, and the junction held 13 bases outside the gene matches. In nucleotides, the CDR3 is TGTGCCAGCAGTTTTACTCTTTTAGCGGGACTCTCGAACACCGGGGAGCTGTTTTTT. It specifies CASSFTLLAGLSNTGELFF.

This clone was counted ten times or more. The chain links TRBV2 to TRBJ2-4, with D perhaps TRBD1 (7 bases). The CDR3 length is 15 residues. V was pared by 8 bases and J by 1 base, with 15 bases between. Germline assignment: CDR1 SNHLY and CDR2 FYNNEI. The CDR3 DNA reads as TGTGCCAGCGGCGGGACAGAGACTGCCAAAAACATTCAGTACTTC. Translating gives CASGGTETAKNIQYF.

This clone occurred once. The V gene is TRBV5-5, the J gene TRBJ1-2; D is uncertain. The V end lost 0 bases, the J end lost 7 bases, and 10 bases lay between the germline ends. The CDR3 length is 13 residues. Germline CDR1 is SGHKS and CDR2 is YYEKEE (reference sequence). CDR3 sequence reads: CASSLGRQAGYTF. The CDR3 DNA sequence: TGTGCCAGCAGCTTGGGGAGGCAAGCTGGCTACACCTTC.

This clone was observed a single time. The CDR3 region is CASGSRLAGNPYNEQFF. As DNA, the CDR3 is TGTGCTAGTGGTTCGCGACTAGCGGGGAACCCCTACAATGAGCAGTTCTTC. V is TRBV12-5 and J is TRBJ2-1; 11 bases map to TRBD2. The germline CDR1 and CDR2 sequences are LGHNT and FRNRAP. V lost 4 bases and J lost 2; bases outside the gene matches: 7. This CDR3 comprises 17 residues.

V and J are TRBV4-1 and TRBJ1-3; no reliable D call. Trimming left V 3 bases short and J 2 bases short, with 17 bases between. CDR3 length: 17 amino acids. The germline V gene encodes CDR1 MGHRA and CDR2 YSYEKL. The CDR3 DNA follows: TGCGCCAGCAGCCAGGCTTTTGTCAGGAACGCTGGAAACACCATATATTTT. Translated, it gives CASSQAFVRNAGNTIYF.